The 18 T cell receptor beta chains presented below share a single source sample, sequenced in a study of cytomegalovirus exposure and HLA in healthy donors. PCR employed 60 Vbeta and 13 Jbeta primers. TCRdb's table, derived via immunoSEQ multiplex PCR, lists solely in-frame clones and lacks some. Here the sample spans some 120,000 clones, approximately 70% being singletons. The specimen was PBMCs. The source of these receptors is a man younger than 40 in good health and CMV-seropositive.

The chain joins TRBV27 to TRBJ2-1, with 7 nucleotides matching TRBD2. CDR3 length: 15 residues. Trimming at V came to 6 bases and at J to 8 bases, leaving 13 bases not matched to a gene. Germline V gene sequence: CDR1 MNHEY, CDR2 SMNVEV (reference sequence). CDR3 DNA sequence: TGTGCCAGCAGCCACTATATCCGGGCGGGGGATGAGCAGTTCTTC. This sequence encodes CASSHYIRAGDEQFF.

This clone has a single count. V and J are TRBV7-9 and TRBJ1-1, with D possibly being TRBD1 (5 bases). V was trimmed by 0 bases and J by 4 bases, leaving 9 bases between them. CDR1 is SEHNR and CDR2 is FQNEAQ in the germline V gene (reference sequence). The CDR3 is made up of 14 amino acids. The CDR3 nucleotides are TGTGCCAGCAGCTTAGCGGGGGGGGTCACTGAAGCTTTCTTT. As protein: CASSLAGGVTEAFF.

This chain uses TRBV5-1 with TRBJ2-1; 11 bases fit TRBD2. CDR3 size: 19 residues. Looked up from germline, CDR1 is SGHRS and CDR2 is YFSETQ. The trim removed 3 bases at V and 6 bases at J, leaving 17 bases unmatched. CDR3 DNA sequence: TGCGCCAGCAGCTCGAGGCTAGCGGGAGGTCCCCTCGCGCCCAATGAGCAGTTCTTC. Translating gives CASSSRLAGGPLAPNEQFF. The full variable domain, its missing parts supplied by reference TRBV5-1 and TRBJ2-1, is KAGVTQTPRYLIKTRGQQVTLSCSPISGHRSVSWYQQTPGQGLQFLFEYFSETQRNKGNFPGRFSGRQFSNSRSEMNVSTLELGDSALYLCASSSRLAGGPLAPNEQFFGPGTRLTVL.

The chain employs TRBV2 and TRBJ2-1, with 9 bases fitting TRBD2. The CDR3 extends over 17 amino acids. J gave up 9 bases and V 3 bases, and 15 bases lay outside the gene matches. Germline loops: CDR1 SNHLY, CDR2 FYNNEI. The CDR3 loop reads CASSETHSLAGSREQFF. CDR3 nucleotides: TGTGCCAGCAGTGAGACCCATTCGCTAGCGGGATCCCGTGAGCAGTTCTTC.

This chain links TRBV7-2 with TRBJ1-2; the D gene is possibly TRBD1 (6 bases). In germline, CDR1 is SGHTA, CDR2 FQGNSA. The V end was cut by 1 base, the J end by 7 bases, with 28 bases between. CDR3 size: 19 residues. The CDR3 coding sequence is TGTGCCAGCAGCTTAGTGGCCCAGGGGACCCACACCGCATCGGTTGGCTACACCTTC. Its protein product is CASSLVAQGTHTASVGYTF.

This clone was seen more than once but under ten times. The chain carries TRBV9 and TRBJ1-1; TRBD1 matches at 8 bases. V shed 3 bases, J shed 1 base, and the junction held 5 bases outside the gene matches. The CDR3 runs to 15 residues. CDR1 is SGDLS, CDR2 YYNGEE, per germline. The CDR3 loop reads CASSADRGGNTEAFF. CDR3 coding DNA: TGTGCCAGCAGCGCCGACAGGGGTGGGAACACTGAAGCTTTCTTT.

The chain is built from TRBV11-2 and TRBJ1-6; D is unresolved. Trimming took 1 base from V and 3 from J, leaving 10 bases between them. This CDR3 has 16 amino acids. In germline, CDR1 is SGHAT, CDR2 FQNNGV. CDR3 in DNA: TGTGCCAGCAGCTTAGCCCCCGGGTTCTATAATTCACCCCTCCACTTT. This translates into CASSLAPGFYNSPLHF.

Written as DNA, the CDR3 is TGCGCCAGCAGCTTGGAGAGGGGACTCATGAACACTGAAGCTTTCTTT. It translates to CASSLERGLMNTEAFF. The rearrangement joins TRBV5-1 to TRBJ1-1; a weak D match, TRBD1 (5 bases). From germline, CDR1 is SGHRS and CDR2 YFSETQ. This CDR3 has 16 residues. V was pared by 0 bases and J by 0 bases, with 12 bases between. The full variable domain, rest sourced from reference TRBV5-1 and TRBJ1-1, is KAGVTQTPRYLIKTRGQQVTLSCSPISGHRSVSWYQQTPGQGLQFLFEYFSETQRNKGNFPGRFSGRQFSNSRSEMNVSTLELGDSALYLCASSLERGLMNTEAFFGQGTRLTVV.

This clone was seen once. The rearrangement links TRBV6-1 to TRBJ1-2; 8 bases are shared with TRBD1. This CDR3 comprises 15 residues. Germline values: CDR1 MNHNS, CDR2 SASEGT. J lost 4 bases, V lost 1 base, and 5 bases had no gene match. The chain's CDR3 is CASSEGGTGTYGYTF. The CDR3 coding sequence is TGTGCCAGCAGTGAAGGAGGGACAGGCACCTATGGCTACACCTTC.

The gene calls are TRBV11-2 and TRBJ1-2; TRBD1 aligns across 7 bases. The V segment lost 10 bases and the J segment 3 bases; nucleotides outside the gene matches: 14. Germline V gene sequence: CDR1 SGHAT, CDR2 FQNNGV. CDR3 length: 15 residues. CDR3 nucleotides: TGTGCCACCGAATCGGTAGGAGGGGGCCACTATGGCTACACCTTC. Protein sequence: CATESVGGGHYGYTF. The complete variable domain, with remaining parts taken from reference TRBV11-2 and TRBJ1-2, reads EAGVAQSPRYKIIEKRQSVAFWCNPISGHATLYWYQQILGQGPKLLIQFQNNGVVDDSQLPKDRFSAERLKGVDSTLKIQPAKLEDSAVYLCATESVGGGHYGYTFGSGTRLTVV.

This rearrangement joins TRBV9 to TRBJ2-1; 10 nucleotides line up with TRBD2. The CDR3 consists of 14 residues. With V trimmed by 1 base and J by 7 bases, 2 bases remained unmatched. Germline CDR1 reads SGDLS; CDR2 reads YYNGEE. In DNA, the CDR3 is TGTGCCAGCAGCGTAATGACTAGCGGGAATGAGCAGTTCTTC. Protein: CASSVMTSGNEQFF.

The chain is built from TRBV5-1 and TRBJ1-5; 8 positions agree with TRBD1. The CDR3 length is 18 residues. CDR1 and CDR2 (germline): SGHRS, YFSETQ. The trim removed 0 bases at V and 4 bases at J, leaving 12 bases unmatched. The CDR3 DNA sequence: TGCGCCAGCAGCTTGGAACCCCGACAGGGGAAGGGAAATCAGCCCCAGCATTTT. It is translated as CASSLEPRQGKGNQPQHF.

This clone was observed a handful of times. The J gene is TRBJ2-1, the V gene TRBV18; TRBD2 is a possible D gene (6 bases). Germline assignment: CDR1 KGHSH and CDR2 LQKENI. This CDR3 has 15 residues. V was trimmed by 2 bases and J by 0 bases, leaving 8 bases between them. CDR3 in DNA: TGTGCCAGCTCACCAAGGCGGGACTCCTACAATGAGCAGTTCTTC. It specifies CASSPRRDSYNEQFF.

This clone was detected only a few times. The CDR3 loop reads CASSLDPGDNQPQHF. In DNA form, the CDR3 reads TGCGCCAGCAGCTTGGACCCCGGGGACAATCAGCCCCAGCATTTT. The chain is built from TRBV5-1 and TRBJ1-5; no reliable D call. Trimming removed 0 bases at V and 3 bases at J, with 10 bases between. Germline V lookup: CDR1 SGHRS, CDR2 YFSETQ. The CDR3 is made up of 15 amino acids.

The rearrangement links TRBV7-8 to TRBJ1-4, with D possibly being TRBD1 (6 bases). The CDR3 length is 16 residues. With 5 bases removed from V and 7 bases from J, the gap between germline ends came to 20 bases. CDR1 SGHVS and CDR2 FQNEAQ come from the germline V gene. The chain's CDR3 is CASSDLKTGGGEKLFF. The DNA of the CDR3 is TGTGCCAGCAGCGACCTGAAGACGGGGGGCGGTGAAAAACTGTTTTTT.

As concerns this clone: Its ends do not fully match the called genes, so a read error is possible. The genes are TRBV18 and TRBJ2-1, with 7 bases matching TRBD2. The CDR3 is made up of 17 amino acids. In germline, CDR1 is KGHSH, CDR2 LQKENI. CDR3 DNA: TGTGCCAGCTCACCTGTTGGGCTAGCGGCCTCCTATAATGAGCAGTTCTTC. This encodes CASSPVGLAASYNEQFF.

The chain links TRBV19 to TRBJ2-1; 7 positions agree with TRBD1. The germline gives CDR1 LNHDA, CDR2 SQIVND (reference sequence). Trimming removed 5 bases from V and 0 bases from J; junction bases left unmatched: 4. The CDR3 runs to 15 residues. The CDR3 sequence: CASSVTGSSYNEQFF. The CDR3 region has the DNA TGTGCCAGTAGTGTGACAGGGAGCTCCTACAATGAGCAGTTCTTC.

The chain links TRBV10-3 to TRBJ2-1, with D perhaps matching TRBD2 (6 bases). V was cut by 0 bases and J by 7 bases, with 7 bases left in between. Germline V gives CDR1 ENHRY, CDR2 SYGVKD. The CDR3 is 13 residues long. CDR3 in amino acids: CAISESGGNEQFF. The CDR3 DNA sequence: TGTGCCATCAGTGAGTCGGGGGGAAATGAGCAGTTCTTC.